The 29 T cell receptor beta chains below all came from one sample that was sequenced in a study of shared clonotypes between healthy human individuals. Only in-frame clones appear in the TCRdb table, and some are missing; sequencing was by immunoSEQ multiplex PCR. The sample yields some 2,500,000 clones, approximately 94% seen once. Input material: naive CD4+ T cells from PBMCs. Stated subset: CD45RA+ positively selected. Receptors were obtained from a man in his late teens or twenties in good health. Some clones in this sample may be carry-over from other donors' samples.

J is TRBJ2-1 and V is TRBV29-1; D not certain. Per germline, CDR1 SQVTM and CDR2 ANQGSEA. CDR3 size: 15 residues. The V gene lost 3 bases and the J gene lost 4 bases, with 16 bases spanning the gap. The CDR3 loop is CSVDYRVSGYNEQFF. The CDR3 coding sequence is TGCAGCGTTGATTATCGGGTGTCTGGTTACAATGAGCAGTTCTTC.

This chain uses TRBV7-6 with TRBJ2-3; the D gene is possibly TRBD1 (6 bases). This CDR3 comprises 16 residues. The ends were cut back, 0 bases at V and 5 bases at J, with 15 bases in the middle. CDR1 SGHVS and CDR2 FNYEAQ come from the germline V gene. The CDR3 reads CASSLAGRGAEDTQYF. The DNA for the CDR3 is TGTGCCAGCAGCTTAGCGGGCAGGGGAGCCGAAGATACGCAGTATTTT.

This clone occurred a few times. V usage is TRBV10-1 and J usage is TRBJ1-2, with TRBD1 as a possible D gene (5 bases). The CDR3 runs to 13 residues. V was shortened by 3 bases and J by 5 bases, with 10 bases between the two germline ends. Germline V gene data show CDR1 as WNHNN and CDR2 as SYGVQD (reference sequence). The CDR3 reads CASSDSGTYGYTF. The CDR3, as DNA: TGCGCCAGCAGTGATTCAGGGACTTATGGCTACACCTTC.

This sequence joins TRBV5-4 and TRBJ2-5; D not resolved. The germline V gene encodes CDR1 SGHNT and CDR2 YYREEE (reference sequence). The CDR3 length is 13 residues. V lost 2 bases and J lost 5, with 10 bases in between. CDR3: CASSFTSPETQYF. In DNA form, the CDR3 reads TGTGCCAGCAGCTTCACCTCCCCGGAGACCCAGTACTTC.

V is TRBV5-1 and J is TRBJ2-7, with D possibly matching TRBD1 (6 bases). The germline V gene has CDR1 SGHRS and CDR2 YFSETQ. The CDR3 contains 13 residues. The V end was cut by 4 bases, the J end by 3 bases, with 11 bases between. DNA of the CDR3: TGCGCCAGCAGCCGGTCGGACAGCTACGAGCAGTACTTC. It specifies CASSRSDSYEQYF.

The V call is TRBV30, the J call TRBJ2-7; TRBD1 agrees at 7 bases. The CDR3 length is 13 residues. The V gene end was trimmed by 3 bases and the J gene end by 1 base; junction bases not matched to a gene: 3. Germline V gene lookup returns CDR1 GTSNPN and CDR2 SVGIG (reference sequence). As DNA, the CDR3 is TGTGCCTGGAGGCTGACAGGGTCCTACGAGCAGTACTTC. This codes for CAWRLTGSYEQYF.

The chain employs TRBV18 and TRBJ1-2; no clear D. Trimming stripped 0 bases from V and 5 bases from J, with 13 bases between. This CDR3 has 15 amino acids. CDR1 is KGHSH, CDR2 LQKENI, per germline. The DNA of the CDR3 is TGTGCCAGCTCACCACCGGCCCCACCGGGGTATGGCTACACCTTC. It is translated as CASSPPAPPGYGYTF. Variable domain in full (rest from reference TRBV18 and TRBJ1-2): NAGVMQNPRHLVRRRGQEARLRCSPMKGHSHVYWYRQLPEEGLKFMVYLQKENIIDESGMPKERFSAEFPKEGPSILRIQQVVRGDSAAYFCASSPPAPPGYGYTFGSGTRLTVV.

This clone was seen a single time. The chain carries TRBV30 and TRBJ2-1; 10 nucleotides line up with TRBD2. With 2 bases clipped from V and 4 bases from J, the junction kept 11 bases outside the gene matches. In germline, CDR1 is GTSNPN, CDR2 SVGIG (reference sequence). The CDR3 loop spans 17 amino acids. This CDR3 reads CAWSLYPLAGVYNEQFF. The CDR3 region has the DNA TGTGCCTGGAGTCTGTACCCCCTAGCGGGAGTTTACAATGAGCAGTTCTTC.

The V and J genes are TRBV6-1 and TRBJ1-3, with D possibly TRBD1 on 6 matching bases. Germline CDR1 is MNHNS and CDR2 is SASEGT. The CDR3 has 14 amino acids. V was clipped by 7 bases and J by 0 bases, with 10 bases between them. CDR3 nucleotide sequence: TGTGCCAGCAAGGAGGGGGGCTCTGGAAACACCATATATTTT. Translating it yields CASKEGGSGNTIYF.

J is TRBJ2-1 and V is TRBV28; 14 bases line up with TRBD2. The CDR3 extends over 15 amino acids. Germline V gene lookup returns CDR1 MDHEN and CDR2 SYDVKM. After removal of 8 bases from V and 8 bases from J, the junction contained 8 bases not matched to a gene. The CDR3 here is CASLWTSGRRDEQFF. Here the CDR3 DNA reads TGTGCCAGCCTGTGGACTAGCGGGAGGAGGGATGAGCAGTTCTTC.

This clone was found once. The chain recombines TRBV2 with TRBJ2-1; 11 nucleotides match TRBD2. The V gene's germline CDR1 is SNHLY and CDR2 FYNNEI. With V trimmed by 7 bases and J by 4 bases, 6 bases remained unmatched. The CDR3 is made up of 15 amino acids. The chain's CDR3 is CASMGLAGGYNEQFF. In DNA, the CDR3 is TGTGCCAGCATGGGTCTAGCGGGAGGTTACAATGAGCAGTTCTTC.

As to this clone: Distinct nucleotide sequences in the sample also encode this CDR3. V is TRBV7-2 and J is TRBJ1-3; a weak D match, TRBD1 (6 bases). V lost 5 bases, J lost 1 base, and 12 bases lay in between. Per the germline V gene, CDR1 is SGHTA and CDR2 is FQGNSA. The CDR3 runs 15 residues. CDR3 bases: TGTGCCAGCAGCCCGAGACAGGTTTCTGGAAACACCATATATTTT. This translates into CASSPRQVSGNTIYF.

The V call is TRBV5-1, the J call TRBJ2-2; D might be TRBD1 (6 bases). This CDR3 contains 15 residues. Trimming shortened V by 2 bases and J by 3 bases, and 11 bases separated the two germline ends. The germline V gene has CDR1 SGHRS and CDR2 YFSETQ. The CDR3 loop is CASSFSGVDTGELFF. In DNA form, the CDR3 reads TGCGCCAGCAGCTTCTCAGGGGTGGACACCGGGGAGCTGTTTTTT.

This clone was counted only a few times. Other DNA sequences in the same sample also yield this CDR3. The chain recombines TRBV5-6 with TRBJ2-1; D might be TRBD2 (6 bases). Trimming took off 4 bases at V and 9 bases at J, with 8 bases between the two ends. The CDR3 contains 11 residues. CDR1 is SGHDT and CDR2 is YYEEEE in the germline V gene. Here the CDR3 reads CASSLGGEQFF. The CDR3 region has the DNA TGTGCCAGCAGCCTGGGAGGTGAGCAGTTCTTC.

This chain links TRBV27 with TRBJ2-5; 7 bases align to TRBD1. The J call may be mistaken, given a closer DNA end match to TRBJ2-7. CDR1 MNHEY and CDR2 SMNVEV come from the germline V gene (reference sequence). The CDR3 has 15 amino acids. The CDR3 region has the DNA TGTGCCAGCAGTTATACAGGGGTCGGTCTCTACGAGCAGTACTTC. This gives the protein CASSYTGVGLYEQYF.

V and J are TRBV9 and TRBJ2-1, with D unclear. The CDR3 is 14 amino acids. Trimming pared 4 bases from V and 1 base from J, leaving 9 bases between. Germline V gene lookup returns CDR1 SGDLS and CDR2 YYNGEE. The CDR3 DNA sequence: TGTGCCAGCAGCCCCACGGGTTCCTACAATGAGCAGTTCTTC. Amino acid sequence: CASSPTGSYNEQFF.

The V and J genes are TRBV9 and TRBJ2-5; tentative D call: TRBD1 (6 bases). CDR1 and CDR2 (germline): SGDLS, YYNGEE. Trimming shortened V by 3 bases and J by 5 bases, and 11 bases separated the two germline ends. The CDR3 is 13 amino acids. The CDR3 DNA reads as TGTGCCAGCAGCGGACAGGACCGGGAGACCCAGTACTTC. Amino acids: CASSGQDRETQYF.

This clone was recorded a few times. V usage is TRBV18 and J usage is TRBJ2-2; D is uncertain. Germline loops: CDR1 KGHSH, CDR2 LQKENI. Trimming pared 2 bases from V and 4 bases from J, leaving 11 bases between. The CDR3 runs to 15 residues. The CDR3 region has the DNA TGTGCCAGCTCACCAGAGGTTGCCGGCACCGGGGAGCTGTTTTTT. Protein product: CASSPEVAGTGELFF.

The V call is TRBV2, the J call TRBJ2-7; no reliable D call. CDR1 is SNHLY and CDR2 is FYNNEI in the germline V gene. V lost 7 bases, J lost 4 bases, and 11 bases lay in between. This CDR3 region has 12 residues. The CDR3 loop is CASKQEDYEQYF. The CDR3 DNA is TGTGCCAGCAAACAAGAAGATTACGAGCAGTACTTC.

The V call is TRBV5-4, the J call TRBJ1-2; D gene uncertain. Trimming stripped 0 bases from V and 7 bases from J, with 7 bases between. CDR1 and CDR2 from the germline V gene are SGHNT and YYREEE (reference sequence). This CDR3 region has 12 residues. CDR3 in amino acids: CASSLASTGYTF. As DNA, the CDR3 is TGTGCCAGCAGCTTGGCTTCAACTGGCTACACCTTC.

The rearrangement uses TRBV27 and TRBJ2-4; either TRBD1 or TRBD2 may supply D (5 bases each). This CDR3 is built from 12 residues. The V gene lost 7 bases and the J gene lost 8 bases, with 12 bases spanning the gap. CDR1 and CDR2 from the germline V gene are MNHEY and SMNVEV (reference sequence). The CDR3 bases are TGTGCCAGCACGTCCCGGGACGACATTCAGTACTTC. Translating it yields CASTSRDDIQYF.

This clone was seen only once. The chain recombines TRBV6-5 with TRBJ2-3, with 7 bases that match TRBD1. The germline V gene has CDR1 MNHEY and CDR2 SVGAGI. The CDR3 runs to 15 residues. The junction had 8 bases not matched to a gene; V was cut back by 6 bases and J by 2 bases. CDR3 DNA sequence: TGTGCCAGCAGGAAGGGACAGCTAGACACAGATACGCAGTATTTT. Translated: CASRKGQLDTDTQYF.

This clone is a singleton in its sample. CDR3 nucleotide sequence: TGTGCCAGCAGCCCCGCCTCGGGGAACTCCTACGAGCAGTACTTC. Translating gives CASSPASGNSYEQYF. This rearrangement joins TRBV7-2 to TRBJ2-7; possible D gene TRBD2, 5 bases. V was cut by 5 bases and J by 0 bases, with 14 bases left in between. Germline-derived CDR1 and CDR2 are SGHTA and FQGNSA. The length of the CDR3 is 15 residues.

The sample holds a few counts of this clone. The sample holds other DNA sequences that translate to the same CDR3. The chain carries TRBV6-5 and TRBJ2-6; TRBD1 or TRBD2 may be the D gene (5 bases each). V was pared by 2 bases and J by 0 bases, with 5 bases between. Germline lookup yields CDR1 MNHEY and CDR2 SVGAGI. There are 15 residues in the CDR3. CDR3 nucleotides: TGTGCCAGCAGTTACGGGGGCTCTGGGGCCAACGTCCTGACTTTC. Translating gives CASSYGGSGANVLTF.

V is TRBV28 and J is TRBJ2-4, with 7 bases aligning to TRBD2. Unmatched junction bases numbered 19, after V lost 3 bases and J lost 8 bases. Germline V gene data show CDR1 as MDHEN and CDR2 as SYDVKM. The CDR3 is 18 residues long. For the CDR3, the DNA is TGTGCCAGCAGTTTCCTTGCAGGGAGGGGCCCCGCAGGTGACATTCAGTACTTC. The encoded protein is CASSFLAGRGPAGDIQYF.

This sequence joins TRBV28 and TRBJ2-5; either TRBD1 or TRBD2 may fit D (6 bases each). The assigned J gene may be wrong: the sequence end matches TRBJ2-7 better. Germline V CDR1 and CDR2: MDHEN, SYDVKM. The CDR3 totals 15 residues. CDR3 region: CASSPPGAGSYEQYF. The CDR3 coding sequence is TGTGCCAGCAGCCCACCGGGGGCAGGGTCCTACGAGCAGTACTTC.

The chain employs TRBV19 and TRBJ1-5; D is perhaps TRBD1 (5 bases). Germline V lookup: CDR1 LNHDA, CDR2 SQIVND (reference sequence). The CDR3 is made up of 14 amino acids. Trimming shortened V by 4 bases and J by 4 bases, and 11 bases separated the two germline ends. CDR3 DNA: TGTGCCAGTAGTAAATGGGGACTAAATCAGCCCCAGCATTTT. Its translation: CASSKWGLNQPQHF.

V gene TRBV9 combines with J gene TRBJ1-4; TRBD1 aligns across 8 bases. CDR3 size: 13 residues. V was clipped by 5 bases and J by 8 bases; unmatched bases: 5. Germline CDR1 SGDLS, CDR2 YYNGEE. The CDR3 loop is CASRDRVSEKLFF. CDR3 nucleotide sequence: TGTGCCAGCAGGGACAGGGTTTCGGAAAAACTGTTTTTT.

The chain uses TRBV9 and TRBJ2-2; 9 bases align to TRBD2. CDR1 is SGDLS, CDR2 YYNGEE, per germline. The CDR3 consists of 16 residues. With V trimmed by 2 bases and J by 5 bases, 7 bases remained unmatched. The CDR3 region is CASSVVAGASTGELFF. The CDR3 region has the DNA TGTGCCAGCAGCGTGGTAGCGGGAGCGTCTACCGGGGAGCTGTTTTTT.